This T cell receptor (beta chain) was captured in a study of T cell changes during pregnancy in multiple sclerosis. The V gene's germline CDR1 is KGHSH and CDR2 LQKENI. This CDR3 is built from 15 residues. Trimming at V came to 4 bases and at J to 4 bases, leaving 5 bases not matched to a gene. Generated by immunoSEQ multiplex PCR, the TCRdb table keeps only in-frame clones and is missing some. The sample carries about 42,000 clones, roughly 85% recorded once. The chain recombines TRBV18 with TRBJ1-1, with TRBD1 identical over 11 bases. The sequence came from a female donor with multiple sclerosis, enrolled in a pregnancy study. Sample: CD4+ T cells from peripheral blood mononuclear cells, taken after pregnancy. This CDR3 reads CASSRTGTGGTEAFF. CDR3 in DNA: TGTGCCAGCTCACGCACCGGGACAGGGGGCACTGAAGCTTTCTTT.